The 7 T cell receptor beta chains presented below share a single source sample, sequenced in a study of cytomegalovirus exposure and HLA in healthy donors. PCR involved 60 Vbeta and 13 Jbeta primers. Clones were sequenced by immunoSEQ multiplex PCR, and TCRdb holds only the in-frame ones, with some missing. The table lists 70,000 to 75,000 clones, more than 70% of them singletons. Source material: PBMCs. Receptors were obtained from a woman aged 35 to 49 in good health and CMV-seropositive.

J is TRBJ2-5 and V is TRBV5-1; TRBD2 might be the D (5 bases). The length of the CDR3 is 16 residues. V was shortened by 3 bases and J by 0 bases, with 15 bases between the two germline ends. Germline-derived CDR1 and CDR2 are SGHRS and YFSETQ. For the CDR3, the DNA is TGCGCCAGCAGCTCAATTCTGGGAGCCTACCAAGAGACCCAGTACTTC. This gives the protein CASSSILGAYQETQYF.

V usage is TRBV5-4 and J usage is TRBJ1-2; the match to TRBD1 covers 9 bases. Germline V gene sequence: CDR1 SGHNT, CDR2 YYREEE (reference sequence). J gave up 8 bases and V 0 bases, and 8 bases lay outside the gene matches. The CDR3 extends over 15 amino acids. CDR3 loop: CASSLGTGDGRGYTF. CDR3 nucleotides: TGTGCCAGCAGCTTGGGGACAGGGGATGGGAGGGGCTACACCTTC.

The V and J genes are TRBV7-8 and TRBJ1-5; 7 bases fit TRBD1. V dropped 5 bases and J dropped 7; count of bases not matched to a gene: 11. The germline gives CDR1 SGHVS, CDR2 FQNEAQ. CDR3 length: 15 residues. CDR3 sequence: CASSQFGTVSQPQHF. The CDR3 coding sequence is TGTGCCAGCAGCCAATTTGGGACAGTTTCCCAGCCCCAGCATTTT.

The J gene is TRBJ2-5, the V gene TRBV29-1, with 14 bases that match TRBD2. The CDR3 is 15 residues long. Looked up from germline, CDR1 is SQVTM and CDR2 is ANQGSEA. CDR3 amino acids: CSGLAGGHLQETQYF. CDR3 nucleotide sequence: TGCAGTGGACTAGCGGGGGGCCACCTCCAAGAGACCCAGTACTTC.

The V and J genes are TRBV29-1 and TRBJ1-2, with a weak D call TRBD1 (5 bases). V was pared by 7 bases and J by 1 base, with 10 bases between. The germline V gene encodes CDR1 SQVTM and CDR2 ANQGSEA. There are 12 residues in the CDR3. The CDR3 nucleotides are TGCAGCGCTGGGGGGGGTAACTATGGCTACACCTTC. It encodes CSAGGGNYGYTF.

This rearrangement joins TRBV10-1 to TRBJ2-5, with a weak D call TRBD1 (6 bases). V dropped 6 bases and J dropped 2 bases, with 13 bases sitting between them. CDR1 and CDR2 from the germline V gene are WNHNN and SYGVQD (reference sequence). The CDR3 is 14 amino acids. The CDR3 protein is CASSDQGNQETQYF. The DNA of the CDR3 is TGCGCCAGCAGCGATCAGGGGAATCAAGAGACCCAGTACTTC.

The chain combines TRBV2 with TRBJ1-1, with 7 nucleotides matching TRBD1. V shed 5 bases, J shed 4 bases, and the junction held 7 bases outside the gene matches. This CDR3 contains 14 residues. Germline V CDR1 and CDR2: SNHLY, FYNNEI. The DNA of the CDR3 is TGTGCCAGCAGTCATTCAGGGGGTGTCACTGAAGCTTTCTTT. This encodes CASSHSGGVTEAFF.